The 28 T cell receptor beta chains below were found in one sample sequenced in a study of blood T cell repertoires in COVID-19. Clones were read by immunoSEQ multiplex PCR, and TCRdb kept only the in-frame ones, dropping some. The sample comprises some 13,000 clones, 83% of which are singletons, and around 25% rests with the top ten. The sequenced sample consisted of peripheral blood. The receptors were gathered from a man aged 40-49 years with active or convalescent COVID-19.

V is TRBV7-2 and J is TRBJ2-7; 16 bases are shared with TRBD2. The length of the CDR3 is 18 residues. V dropped 2 bases and J dropped 0; count of bases not matched to a gene: 4. Germline values: CDR1 SGHTA, CDR2 FQGNSA. CDR3 sequence: CASSLQGTSGGASYEQYF. Here the CDR3 DNA reads TGTGCCAGCAGCTTACAGGGGACTAGCGGGGGGGCCTCCTACGAGCAGTACTTC.

Written as DNA, the CDR3 is TGTGCCAGCAGCCCGGGTCCCCCCATAAATGAAAAACTGTTTTTT. Protein: CASSPGPPINEKLFF. The gene calls are TRBV7-2 and TRBJ1-4; D ambiguous. V was clipped by 5 bases and J by 5 bases, with 15 bases between them. Germline CDR1 is SGHTA and CDR2 is FQGNSA. The CDR3 loop spans 15 amino acids.

The chain carries TRBV27 and TRBJ1-1; D remains unclear. Germline V gene data show CDR1 as MNHEY and CDR2 as SMNVEV (reference sequence). The length of the CDR3 is 14 residues. V lost 5 bases, J lost 1 base, and 11 bases lay in between. CDR3 region: CASSPINPNTEAFF. The CDR3 DNA is TGTGCCAGCAGTCCTATAAATCCGAACACTGAAGCTTTCTTT.

This chain uses TRBV7-6 with TRBJ2-7, with D tentatively TRBD1 (6 bases). Germline V gives CDR1 SGHVS, CDR2 FNYEAQ. The CDR3 length is 13 residues. V lost 0 bases and J lost 5, with 8 bases in between. The chain's CDR3 is CASSLARGDEQYF. The CDR3 DNA reads TGTGCCAGCAGCTTAGCCAGGGGCGACGAGCAGTACTTC.

The chain is built from TRBV5-4 and TRBJ1-5; 7 positions match TRBD1. CDR1 and CDR2 from the germline V gene are SGHNT and YYREEE (reference sequence). The CDR3 has 16 residues. V gave up 0 bases and J gave up 5 bases; unmatched junction bases: 8. The CDR3 sequence is CASSLGGGQSHQPQHF. CDR3 nucleotide sequence: TGTGCCAGCAGCTTGGGAGGGGGACAGTCGCATCAGCCCCAGCATTTT.

V gene TRBV7-2 combines with J gene TRBJ2-7; possibly TRBD2 for D (5 bases). The CDR3 loop spans 15 amino acids. CDR1 is SGHTA, CDR2 FQGNSA, per germline. V was trimmed by 1 base and J by 2 bases, leaving 12 bases between them. The CDR3, as DNA: TGTGCCAGCAGCTTAGTTGTAGGACTCGCCTACGAGCAGTACTTC. Residues: CASSLVVGLAYEQYF.

In its sample, this clone was seen a few times. V and J are TRBV9 and TRBJ2-1; 7 bases map to TRBD1. J lost 0 bases, V lost 4 bases, and 7 bases had no gene match. CDR3 length: 16 amino acids. Looked up from germline, CDR1 is SGDLS and CDR2 is YYNGEE. CDR3 amino acids: CASSTSTGSSYNEQFF. CDR3 DNA sequence: TGTGCCAGCAGCACCTCGACAGGGAGCTCCTACAATGAGCAGTTCTTC. The full variable domain, in which reference TRBV9 and TRBJ2-1 provide the parts outside the CDR3, is DSGVTQTPKHLITATGQRVTLRCSPRSGDLSVYWYQQSLDQGLQFLIQYYNGEERAKGNILERFSAQQFPDLHSELNLSSLELGDSALYFCASSTSTGSSYNEQFFGPGTRLTVL.

V usage is TRBV15 and J usage is TRBJ2-3, with 8 bases matching TRBD2. V dropped 0 bases and J dropped 5; count of bases not matched to a gene: 7. In germline, CDR1 is LNHNV, CDR2 YYDKDF (reference sequence). This CDR3 region has 16 residues. The CDR3 coding sequence is TGTGCCACCAGCAGAGATCCGGGGGGGGCAGGAGATACGCAGTATTTT. Its translation: CATSRDPGGAGDTQYF. The full variable domain, in which reference TRBV15 and TRBJ2-3 provide the parts outside the CDR3, is DAMVIQNPRYQVTQFGKPVTLSCSQTLNHNVMYWYQQKSSQAPKLLFHYYDKDFNNEADTPDNFQSRRPNTSFCFLDIRSPGLGDTAMYLCATSRDPGGAGDTQYFGPGTRLTVL.

V is TRBV5-1 and J is TRBJ2-7; TRBD2 is a possible D gene (6 bases). Germline V gene lookup returns CDR1 SGHRS and CDR2 YFSETQ. V lost 1 base and J 2 bases, leaving 10 bases between the germline ends. The CDR3 sequence is 14 residues long. CDR3 in amino acids: CASSLSGGTYEQYF. CDR3 DNA: TGCGCCAGCAGCTTGTCCGGCGGGACCTACGAGCAGTACTTC. The whole variable domain, remainder taken from reference TRBV5-1 and TRBJ2-7, is KAGVTQTPRYLIKTRGQQVTLSCSPISGHRSVSWYQQTPGQGLQFLFEYFSETQRNKGNFPGRFSGRQFSNSRSEMNVSTLELGDSALYLCASSLSGGTYEQYFGPGTRLTVT.

This clone was detected a few times. This chain joins TRBV27 and TRBJ2-5; 8 bases are shared with TRBD1. V was clipped by 4 bases and J by 5 bases; unmatched bases: 6. The CDR3 has 14 residues. Per the germline V gene, CDR1 is MNHEY and CDR2 is SMNVEV (reference sequence). As DNA, the CDR3 is TGTGCCAGCAGTTACGCAGGGGGCTGGGAGACCCAGTACTTC. It codes for CASSYAGGWETQYF.

CDR3 residues: CASSSGGAGYEQYF. Written as DNA, the CDR3 is TGTGCCAGCTCTTCAGGAGGAGCAGGCTACGAGCAGTACTTC. The chain carries TRBV18 and TRBJ2-7; perhaps TRBD2 as D (5 bases). This CDR3 region has 14 residues. Germline V gene lookup returns CDR1 KGHSH and CDR2 LQKENI. Trimming left V 6 bases short and J 3 bases short, with 15 bases between.

This clone has more than one count but fewer than ten. J is TRBJ2-7 and V is TRBV27; 10 bases match TRBD2. The ends lost 7 bases at V and 5 bases at J; junction bases unmatched: 8. The CDR3 contains 14 residues. The V gene's germline CDR1 is MNHEY and CDR2 SMNVEV (reference sequence). In DNA form, the CDR3 reads TGTGCCAGCAAGCGGGGGGGCTCATCCAACGAGCAGTACTTC. Its protein product is CASKRGGSSNEQYF.

The V gene is TRBV5-5, the J gene TRBJ2-3, with 12 positions matching TRBD2. From germline, CDR1 is SGHKS and CDR2 YYEKEE (reference sequence). Trimming removed 3 bases from V and 6 bases from J; junction bases left unmatched: 11. The CDR3 has 17 amino acids. As DNA, the CDR3 is TGTGCCAGCAGCTACCCGAGACTAGCGGGAGTCGCTGATACGCAGTATTTT. Translated: CASSYPRLAGVADTQYF. The full variable domain, completed using reference TRBV5-5 and TRBJ2-3, is DAGVTQSPTHLIKTRGQQVTLRCSPISGHKSVSWYQQVLGQGPQFIFQYYEKEERGRGNFPDRFSARQFPNYSSELNVNALLLGDSALYLCASSYPRLAGVADTQYFGPGTRLTVL.

The chain couples TRBV27 to TRBJ2-4, with 10 bases fitting TRBD2. The CDR3 spans 13 residues. Unmatched junction bases numbered 4, after V lost 2 bases and J lost 12 bases. The V gene's germline CDR1 is MNHEY and CDR2 SMNVEV (reference sequence). This CDR3 reads CASSLSGGAHQYF. The CDR3 DNA reads as TGTGCCAGCAGTTTAAGCGGGGGGGCCCATCAGTACTTC.

This clone is large by share. The chain combines TRBV13 with TRBJ2-3, with TRBD1 identical over 9 bases. The germline V gene encodes CDR1 PRHDT and CDR2 FYEKMQ (reference sequence). V was pared by 6 bases and J by 4 bases, with 5 bases of the junction left unmatched. The CDR3 has 14 amino acids. CDR3 sequence reads: CASRLDRGPDTQYF. The CDR3 region has the DNA TGTGCCAGCAGATTGGACAGGGGCCCAGATACGCAGTATTTT.

The V call is TRBV19, the J call TRBJ1-6, with a tentative D call TRBD1 (5 bases). Germline values: CDR1 LNHDA, CDR2 SQIVND (reference sequence). V dropped 4 bases and J dropped 8 bases, with 15 bases sitting between them. This CDR3 comprises 15 residues. In nucleotides, the CDR3 is TGTGCCAGTAGTACCAATGCGGGGGACTATTCACCCCTCCACTTT. This gives the protein CASSTNAGDYSPLHF.

V gene TRBV6-2 or TRBV6-3 combines with J gene TRBJ2-7; 10 nucleotides agree with TRBD1. Losses at the gene ends were 6 bases for V and 2 bases for J; bases not matched to a gene: 4. The CDR3 extends over 14 amino acids. Germline V gives CDR1 MNHEY, CDR2 SVGEGT. The CDR3 DNA reads as TGTGCCAGCAGCCACGACAGGGGGCCCTACGAGCAGTACTTC. Protein: CASSHDRGPYEQYF.

J is TRBJ2-7 and V is TRBV5-4; 13 nucleotides match TRBD2. Germline CDR1 reads SGHNT; CDR2 reads YYREEE (reference sequence). V dropped 5 bases and J dropped 1; count of bases not matched to a gene: 3. CDR3 size: 15 residues. Written as DNA, the CDR3 is TGTGCCAGCAGTGGGACTAGCGGGATATCCTACGAGCAGTACTTC. This encodes CASSGTSGISYEQYF.

This clone is a singleton in its sample. This chain uses TRBV6-5 with TRBJ1-5; TRBD1 might be the D (5 bases). V lost 6 bases and J lost 0, with 12 bases in between. CDR1 is MNHEY and CDR2 is SVGAGI in the germline V gene. The CDR3 loop spans 15 amino acids. This chain's CDR3 is CASSERQYSNQPQHF. In nucleotides, the CDR3 is TGTGCCAGCAGCGAGAGACAGTATAGCAATCAGCCCCAGCATTTT.

The CDR3 is CASSQGSGPPVEQYF. CDR3 nucleotides: TGCGCCAGCAGCCAGGGCAGCGGGCCGCCTGTGGAGCAGTACTTC. The chain combines TRBV4-1 with TRBJ2-7; D may be TRBD2 (6 bases). V dropped 3 bases and J dropped 7 bases, with 19 bases sitting between them. The CDR3 is 15 amino acids. Germline lookup yields CDR1 MGHRA and CDR2 YSYEKL.

This clone was seen just once. This rearrangement joins TRBV14 to TRBJ1-5, with 7 nucleotides matching TRBD1. With 2 bases clipped from V and 0 bases from J, the junction kept 4 bases outside the gene matches. CDR1 and CDR2 (germline): SGHDN, FVKESK. The CDR3 is 16 amino acids. CDR3 protein: CASSQRDRDSNQPQHF. The CDR3 nucleotides are TGTGCCAGCAGCCAACGAGACAGGGATAGCAATCAGCCCCAGCATTTT.

This clone is labeled large. DNA for the CDR3: TGTGCCAGTAGTATAGGCGGGGCAGGTGGCACAGATACGCAGTATTTT. Translated, it gives CASSIGGAGGTDTQYF. This chain links TRBV19 with TRBJ2-3; TRBD2 might be the D (6 bases). Per the germline V gene, CDR1 is LNHDA and CDR2 is SQIVND (reference sequence). The CDR3 is 16 residues long. Trimming cost V 1 base and J 1 base, with 12 bases left between them. Full variable domain (missing parts from reference TRBV19 and TRBJ2-3): DGGITQSPKYLFRKEGQNVTLSCEQNLNHDAMYWYRQDPGQGLRLIYYSQIVNDFQKGDIAEGYSVSREKKESFPLTVTSAQKNPTAFYLCASSIGGAGGTDTQYFGPGTRLTVL.

The chain joins TRBV5-6 to TRBJ1-6; 8 nucleotides line up with TRBD1. This CDR3 has 15 amino acids. CDR1 SGHDT and CDR2 YYEEEE come from the germline V gene. The V segment lost 4 bases and the J segment 7 bases; nucleotides outside the gene matches: 7. CDR3 DNA: TGTGCCAGCAGCGCGATAGGACAGGGAAATTCACCCCTCCACTTT. Residues: CASSAIGQGNSPLHF.

The chain combines TRBV5-1 with TRBJ1-4; TRBD1 might be the D (6 bases). The CDR3 runs 14 residues. The germline V gene encodes CDR1 SGHRS and CDR2 YFSETQ. Trimming took 3 bases from V and 5 from J, leaving 11 bases between them. CDR3 region: CASSSGTKNEKLFF. The CDR3 nucleotides are TGCGCCAGCAGCTCCGGGACAAAAAATGAAAAACTGTTTTTT.

The chain recombines TRBV29-1 with TRBJ2-1; TRBD2 matches 10 bases. The J segment lost 7 bases and the V segment lost 7 bases, leaving 19 bases of the junction unmatched. The CDR3 is 17 amino acids. Looked up from germline, CDR1 is SQVTM and CDR2 is ANQGSEA. For the CDR3, the DNA is TGCAGCGCCCCGGCTCGGAGCGGGAGGGCCCTCGGGAATGAGCAGTTCTTC. Translation gives CSAPARSGRALGNEQFF.

This clone has just one count. The CDR3, as DNA: TGCAGCGTTGCGTCAGGGGGGTACGAGCAGTACTTC. Its translation: CSVASGGYEQYF. V usage is TRBV29-1 and J usage is TRBJ2-7; maybe TRBD1 (7 bases). The germline V gene has CDR1 SQVTM and CDR2 ANQGSEA. The CDR3 loop spans 12 amino acids. V lost 4 bases, J lost 4 bases, and 11 bases lay in between.

J is TRBJ1-3 and V is TRBV9; 7 bases align to TRBD1. The CDR3 extends over 17 amino acids. Germline V lookup: CDR1 SGDLS, CDR2 YYNGEE. J was trimmed by 0 bases and V by 6 bases; bases with no gene match: 12. CDR3 nucleotides: TGTGCCAGCAATCGAGGGGGCAGGCCCGACTCTGGAAACACCATATATTTT. Protein sequence: CASNRGGRPDSGNTIYF.

This chain joins TRBV10-3 and TRBJ2-1, with D possibly being TRBD1 (7 bases). This CDR3 comprises 19 residues. Germline lookup yields CDR1 ENHRY and CDR2 SYGVKD. The V and J ends lost 3 bases and 1 base respectively, with 22 bases between them. The CDR3 coding sequence is TGTGCCATCAGTGACCCCGCGGAGGGAAGGGGGCGTTCCTACAATGAGCAGTTCTTC. Amino acid sequence: CAISDPAEGRGRSYNEQFF.